This TCR beta chain was recorded in a study of tumor-infiltrating lymphocytes in primary liver carcinoma. The overall study: Subjects consisted of male and female patients aged 30 to 69 years.

Germline V gene lookup returns CDR1 MGHRA and CDR2 YSYEKL. V lost 1 base and J 10 bases, leaving 19 bases between the germline ends. This CDR3 is 16 amino acids long. Germline DNA was also extracted, and blood RNA was taken from unsorted whole blood. Of note for this clonotype: What it recognizes is unknown.

Study conclusions and caveats: Compared with tumor region pairs, tumor-adjacent and tumor-blood pairs overlapped less. Bulk unsorted material prevented CD4+ and CD8+ repertoire comparison.

Making TCR beta cDNA involved 400 to 600 ng total RNA and a constant-region primer. Slightly modified ARM-PCR with three nested multiplex PCR rounds yielded TCR beta libraries. PCR rounds one and two used TRBV1-TRBV30 forward primers with a C-beta reverse primer for approximately 11 cycles each. TCRdb recomputed calls from the multiplex PCR reads with MiXCR, one row per CDR3 protein. The sample lists about 200,000 distinct CDR3 sequences; less than 70% were seen once. What was sequenced was peripheral blood. The chain is built from TRBV4-1 and TRBJ2-2; tentatively, D is TRBD1 or TRBD2 (5 bases each). This sequence originates from a woman aged 55-69 years with primary liver carcinoma and hepatitis B virus infection. The CDR3 nucleotides read TGCGCCAGCAGCCAAGCCGGGACCAGAATTGGCGTGGAGCTGTTTTTT. Translating it yields CASSQAGTRIGVELFF.